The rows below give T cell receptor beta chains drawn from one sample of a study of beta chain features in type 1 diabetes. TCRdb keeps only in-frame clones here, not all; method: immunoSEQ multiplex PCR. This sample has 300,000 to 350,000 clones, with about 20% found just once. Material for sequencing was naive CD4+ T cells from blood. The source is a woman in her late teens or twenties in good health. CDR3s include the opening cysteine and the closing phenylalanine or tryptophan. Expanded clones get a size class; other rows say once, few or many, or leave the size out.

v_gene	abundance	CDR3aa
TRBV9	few	CASKVGGRDTGELFF
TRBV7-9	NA	CASSTLRGTEAFF
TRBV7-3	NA	CASSLEGQRETQYF
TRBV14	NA	CASSRGQTRSTGELFF
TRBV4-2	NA	CASSQDSSSYNEQFF
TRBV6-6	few	CASTVRGGDEQYF
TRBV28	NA	CASDEAYEQFF
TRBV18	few	CASSPPSTGRSGQYF
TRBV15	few	CATSRDLPGTSGDTGELFF
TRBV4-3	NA	CASSQATGGNYGYTF
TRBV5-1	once	CASRRGEGQPQHF
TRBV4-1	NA	CASSQGVLGGKAFF
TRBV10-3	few	CAIKPGASTDTQYF
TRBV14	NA	CASSQEAQGGYTF